Each of the 25 T cell receptor beta chains below was sequenced from the same sample in a study of cytomegalovirus exposure and HLA in healthy donors. The PCR made use of 60 Vbeta and 13 Jbeta primers. The repertoire was sequenced with immunoSEQ multiplex PCR; TCRdb's copy has only in-frame clones and lacks some. The profile covers about 160,000 clones, with roughly 80% appearing a single time and about 10% taken by the ten largest. The material sequenced was PBMCs. The receptors originated from a man aged 50-60 years in good health and CMV-seropositive.

The chain combines TRBV6-6 with TRBJ1-1, with 9 bases identical to TRBD1. Looked up from germline, CDR1 is MNHNY and CDR2 is SVGAGI (reference sequence). The CDR3 has 14 amino acids. V lost 5 bases, J lost 1 base, and 2 bases stayed unmatched. The CDR3 sequence: CASSQGQGNTEAFF. The CDR3 nucleotides read TGTGCCAGCAGTCAGGGACAGGGGAACACTGAAGCTTTCTTT.

This clone was found once. V usage is TRBV5-1 and J usage is TRBJ2-5; a weak D match, TRBD2 (5 bases). Near its end, the DNA agrees better with TRBJ2-7, so the J call may be wrong. Germline CDR1 reads SGHRS; CDR2 reads YFSETQ. The CDR3 spans 13 residues. DNA of the CDR3: TGCGCCAGCAGCCAAGAGGGCGGCCACGAGCAGTACTTC. Protein: CASSQEGGHEQYF.

The chain combines TRBV6-1 with TRBJ2-3; 7 bases are shared with TRBD2. The CDR3 sequence is 15 residues long. In germline, CDR1 is MNHNS, CDR2 SASEGT. Trimming cost V 4 bases and J 3 bases; bases outside gene matches: 7. CDR3 nucleotide sequence: TGTGCCAGCAGTGTGCAGCGGGGATGGACAGATACGCAGTATTTT. It encodes CASSVQRGWTDTQYF.

This sequence joins TRBV7-2 and TRBJ1-3; D may be TRBD1 (5 bases). CDR1 is SGHTA and CDR2 is FQGNSA in the germline V gene. V lost 6 bases and J 1 base, leaving 10 bases between the germline ends. The CDR3 has 14 residues. The CDR3 bases are TGTGCCAGCAGTCAAGACAGATCTGGAAACACCATATATTTT. This translates into CASSQDRSGNTIYF.

The chain links TRBV30 to TRBJ1-3; 7 nucleotides match TRBD1. The CDR3 spans 14 residues. V dropped 4 bases and J dropped 9; count of bases not matched to a gene: 12. Germline V gene lookup returns CDR1 GTSNPN and CDR2 SVGIG (reference sequence). In DNA, the CDR3 is TGTGCCTGGATCCGGGACAGTGTCACGGGCACCATATATTTT. This gives the protein CAWIRDSVTGTIYF.

The chain links TRBV2 to TRBJ2-2; TRBD2 matches 13 bases. Germline V gene data show CDR1 as SNHLY and CDR2 as FYNNEI. This CDR3 has 18 residues. V shed 5 bases, J shed 6 bases, and the junction held 12 bases outside the gene matches. The CDR3 DNA reads TGTGCCAGCAGTTTAAAGGGACTAGCGGGACTTTCTCCCGGGGAGCTGTTTTTT. This gives the protein CASSLKGLAGLSPGELFF.

This chain connects TRBV29-1 to TRBJ2-7, with TRBD1 matching over 10 bases. In germline, CDR1 is SQVTM, CDR2 ANQGSEA. The CDR3 has 13 residues. J was trimmed by 3 bases and V by 4 bases; bases with no gene match: 3. CDR3 amino acids: CSVARTGGYEQYF. The CDR3, as DNA: TGCAGCGTTGCCCGGACAGGGGGCTACGAGCAGTACTTC.

Relative to its sample, this clone is medium-sized. V usage is TRBV4-3 and J usage is TRBJ1-1; D might be TRBD1 (6 bases). CDR3 length: 16 residues. Trimming left V 1 base short and J 4 bases short, with 16 bases between. CDR1 and CDR2 from the germline V gene are LGHNA and YSLEER. This CDR3 is CASSQGSTGKSTEAFF. In DNA, the CDR3 is TGCGCCAGCAGCCAAGGGAGCACAGGGAAGTCCACTGAAGCTTTCTTT.

This clone was seen more than once but under ten times. V and J are TRBV5-1 and TRBJ2-7; maybe TRBD1 (6 bases). V was shortened by 4 bases and J by 1 base, with 9 bases between the two germline ends. This CDR3 is built from 13 residues. Germline V gene data show CDR1 as SGHRS and CDR2 as YFSETQ. CDR3 amino acids: CASSQQGSYEQYF. CDR3 coding DNA: TGCGCCAGCAGCCAACAGGGTTCCTACGAGCAGTACTTC.

V usage is TRBV4-2 and J usage is TRBJ1-1; 9 bases are shared with TRBD1. Per germline, CDR1 LGHNA and CDR2 YNFKEQ. The CDR3 extends over 15 amino acids. The V gene end was trimmed by 4 bases and the J gene end by 7 bases; junction bases not matched to a gene: 10. CDR3 sequence: CASSRTPGQGNEAFF. CDR3 DNA: TGTGCCAGCAGCCGAACGCCGGGACAGGGAAATGAAGCTTTCTTT.

The CDR3 protein is CASSVVASGGNNEQFF. For the CDR3, the DNA is TGTGCCAGCAGCGTAGTGGCTAGCGGGGGGAACAATGAGCAGTTCTTC. V usage is TRBV9 and J usage is TRBJ2-1; 11 bases are shared with TRBD2. The CDR3 contains 16 residues. Germline-derived CDR1 and CDR2 are SGDLS and YYNGEE. The V gene end was trimmed by 0 bases and the J gene end by 5 bases; junction bases not matched to a gene: 4.

This chain connects TRBV5-1 to TRBJ1-1; D perhaps matches TRBD1 (5 bases). This CDR3 is 13 amino acids long. The V and J ends lost 4 bases and 0 bases respectively, with 7 bases between them. From germline, CDR1 is SGHRS and CDR2 YFSETQ. The CDR3 sequence: CASSLGVNTEAFF. Here the CDR3 DNA reads TGCGCCAGCAGCCTAGGGGTGAACACTGAAGCTTTCTTT. Supplemented by reference TRBV5-1 and TRBJ1-1, the full variable domain reads KAGVTQTPRYLIKTRGQQVTLSCSPISGHRSVSWYQQTPGQGLQFLFEYFSETQRNKGNFPGRFSGRQFSNSRSEMNVSTLELGDSALYLCASSLGVNTEAFFGQGTRLTVV.

The rearrangement links TRBV7-2 to TRBJ2-7, with D unresolved. V lost 3 bases and J lost 3, with 9 bases in between. CDR1 and CDR2 (germline): SGHTA, FQGNSA. The CDR3 sequence is 13 residues long. CDR3 DNA: TGTGCCAGCAGCTTGAGTGCTGGCTACGAGCAGTACTTC. It is translated as CASSLSAGYEQYF.

This clone was seen only a few times. This rearrangement joins TRBV6-1 to TRBJ1-3; D uncertain. The germline V and J ends were trimmed by 3 bases and 4 bases, with 10 bases remaining between them. Germline CDR1 is MNHNS and CDR2 is SASEGT. The CDR3 is made up of 14 amino acids. DNA for the CDR3: TGTGCCAGCAGTGATATTATGGCAGGAAACACCATATATTTT. This codes for CASSDIMAGNTIYF.

This chain joins TRBV10-2 and TRBJ2-7; 10 bases map to TRBD2. Per the germline V gene, CDR1 is WSHSY and CDR2 is SAAADI. The ends lost 2 bases at V and 4 bases at J; junction bases unmatched: 14. The CDR3 sequence is 18 residues long. The CDR3 loop is CASSEIPLAGNLKYEQYF. DNA for the CDR3: TGCGCCAGCAGTGAGATTCCACTAGCGGGGAACCTTAAGTACGAGCAGTACTTC.

The CDR3 loop reads CAWSRGAVAQHF. CDR3 in DNA: TGTGCCTGGAGTAGGGGCGCGGTGGCCCAGCATTTT. The gene calls are TRBV30 and TRBJ1-5, with TRBD1 as a possible D gene (5 bases). This CDR3 has 12 residues. V was pared by 2 bases and J by 11 bases, with 13 bases between. Germline loops: CDR1 GTSNPN, CDR2 SVGIG (reference sequence). Full variable domain (outside the CDR3, taken from reference TRBV30 and TRBJ1-5): SQTIHQWPATLVQPVGSPLSLECTVEGTSNPNLYWYRQAAGRGLQLLFYSVGIGQISSEVPQNLSASRPQDRQFILSSKKLLLSDSGFYLCAWSRGAVAQHFGDGTRLSIL.

The chain combines TRBV30 with TRBJ2-1; 9 bases are a match to TRBD2. Germline V gives CDR1 GTSNPN, CDR2 SVGIG (reference sequence). J gave up 9 bases and V 2 bases, and 5 bases lay outside the gene matches. The CDR3 extends over 13 amino acids. In DNA, the CDR3 is TGTGCCTGGAGTAGGACTAGCGTCCCTGAGCAGTTCTTC. It is translated as CAWSRTSVPEQFF.

To note about this clone: Other DNA sequences in this sample translate to the same CDR3. The rearrangement uses TRBV4-1 and TRBJ1-5; 9 bases are shared with TRBD1. Germline-derived CDR1 and CDR2 are MGHRA and YSYEKL. The CDR3 covers 16 residues. With 1 base clipped from V and 6 bases from J, the junction kept 7 bases outside the gene matches. The chain's CDR3 is CASSQALDRGVQPQHF. Written as DNA, the CDR3 is TGCGCCAGCAGCCAAGCCCTGGACAGGGGTGTTCAGCCCCAGCATTTT.

V usage is TRBV7-9 and J usage is TRBJ2-7, with D possibly matching TRBD2 (5 bases). The ends were cut back, 5 bases at V and 4 bases at J, with 12 bases in the middle. Germline lookup yields CDR1 SEHNR and CDR2 FQNEAQ (reference sequence). The CDR3 sequence is 13 residues long. CDR3 region: CASSLDYGYEQYF. CDR3 sequence (DNA): TGTGCCAGCAGCCTAGACTATGGGTACGAGCAGTACTTC.

This clone came up once. This chain uses TRBV7-2 with TRBJ2-3; TRBD2 matches 10 bases. CDR3 length equals 17 residues. The germline V gene has CDR1 SGHTA and CDR2 FQGNSA. With 3 bases clipped from V and 0 bases from J, the junction kept 6 bases outside the gene matches. The CDR3 region is CASSFQSGGVSTDTQYF. The CDR3 DNA follows: TGTGCCAGCAGCTTCCAAAGCGGGGGGGTTAGCACAGATACGCAGTATTTT.

The chain carries TRBV10-2 and TRBJ1-3; possible D gene TRBD1, 6 bases. Trimming stripped 2 bases from V and 0 bases from J, with 8 bases between. Germline loops: CDR1 WSHSY, CDR2 SAAADI. CDR3 size: 15 residues. CDR3 bases: TGCGCCAGCAGTGAGGGCAGGGGCTCTGGAAACACCATATATTTT. Protein: CASSEGRGSGNTIYF.

This chain connects TRBV10-3 to TRBJ1-1; D gene uncertain. V lost 8 bases and J 0 bases, leaving 10 bases between the germline ends. CDR1 is ENHRY, CDR2 SYGVKD, per germline. The CDR3 loop spans 13 amino acids. The CDR3 protein is CAIGRHMNTEAFF. The CDR3 region has the DNA TGTGCCATCGGCCGACACATGAACACTGAAGCTTTCTTT.

The chain is built from TRBV11-2 and TRBJ2-2; maybe TRBD2 (6 bases). Trimming stripped 5 bases from V and 3 bases from J, with 16 bases between. Germline CDR1 SGHAT, CDR2 FQNNGV. The CDR3 runs 16 residues. The chain's CDR3 is CASSPRTNLYTGELFF. The DNA of the CDR3 is TGTGCCAGCAGCCCCCGGACTAATCTATACACCGGGGAGCTGTTTTTT.

The chain couples TRBV10-3 to TRBJ2-7; D possibly corresponds to TRBD1 (6 bases). The CDR3 sequence is 13 residues long. Germline CDR1 ENHRY, CDR2 SYGVKD. Trimming cost V 5 bases and J 3 bases, with 11 bases left between them. The CDR3 coding sequence is TGTGCCATCAGTAACAGGGAACTCTACGAGCAGTACTTC. This translates into CAISNRELYEQYF.

V gene TRBV4-3 combines with J gene TRBJ2-7, with 8 bases identical to TRBD1. With 0 bases clipped from V and 4 bases from J, the junction kept 23 bases outside the gene matches. Per germline, CDR1 LGHNA and CDR2 YSLEER. This CDR3 contains 21 residues. CDR3 sequence reads: CASSQDLRGTGPLPSLYEQYF. In DNA form, the CDR3 reads TGCGCCAGCAGCCAAGATCTCAGAGGGACAGGACCCCTCCCTAGTTTATACGAGCAGTACTTC.